In its sample, the clone carrying this TCR beta chain was seen once. The CDR3 is made up of 13 amino acids. V lost 3 bases to trimming and J lost 4 bases, with 9 bases between them. CDR1 is LGHDT and CDR2 is YNNKEL in the germline V gene (reference sequence). The data stem from a study of blood T cell repertoires in COVID-19. Study in general: The United States, Italy and Spain provided the acute and convalescent COVID-19 samples. T cells, B-cell-depleted T cells, or PBMCs provided the cDNA or gDNA that served as material.

Per the authors' pipeline: It was from reference gene primer amplification that nucleated cell counts were estimated. The assay was immunoSEQ multiplex PCR, and TCRdb's table has in-frame clones only and misses some. The V and J calls and clone size come from that table; D and trimming were worked out from the DNA. The sample has about 70,000 clones; roughly 73% are singletons. The chain joins TRBV3-1 (or the pseudogene TRBV3-2) to TRBJ1-2; D unresolved. This sequence originates from a woman in her fifties or sixties with acute or convalescent COVID-19. Sequencing used peripheral blood. The CDR3 DNA is TGTGCCAGCAGCCAGCGGGCCTTCTATGGCTACACCTTC. Translating it yields CASSQRAFYGYTF.